The TCR beta chain under discussion was sequenced for a study of cytomegalovirus exposure and HLA in healthy donors. Per germline, CDR1 SGHRS and CDR2 YFSETQ. The CDR3 contains 14 residues. J was trimmed by 6 bases and V by 5 bases; bases with no gene match: 7. 60 Vbeta and 13 Jbeta primers were used in PCR. Clones were sequenced by immunoSEQ multiplex PCR, and TCRdb holds only the in-frame ones, with some missing. This repertoire shows about 59,000 clones, about 83% found once; its top ten account for less than 2%. The chain carries TRBV5-1 and TRBJ2-2; 7 bases align to TRBD1. This receptor was identified in a human donor in good health. Sequenced input: PBMCs. The chain's CDR3 is CASSHGTVAGELFF. CDR3 DNA sequence: TGCGCCAGCAGTCACGGGACAGTGGCCGGGGAGCTGTTTTTT. Full variable domain (outside the CDR3, taken from reference TRBV5-1 and TRBJ2-2): KAGVTQTPRYLIKTRGQQVTLSCSPISGHRSVSWYQQTPGQGLQFLFEYFSETQRNKGNFPGRFSGRQFSNSRSEMNVSTLELGDSALYLCASSHGTVAGELFFGEGSRLTVL.